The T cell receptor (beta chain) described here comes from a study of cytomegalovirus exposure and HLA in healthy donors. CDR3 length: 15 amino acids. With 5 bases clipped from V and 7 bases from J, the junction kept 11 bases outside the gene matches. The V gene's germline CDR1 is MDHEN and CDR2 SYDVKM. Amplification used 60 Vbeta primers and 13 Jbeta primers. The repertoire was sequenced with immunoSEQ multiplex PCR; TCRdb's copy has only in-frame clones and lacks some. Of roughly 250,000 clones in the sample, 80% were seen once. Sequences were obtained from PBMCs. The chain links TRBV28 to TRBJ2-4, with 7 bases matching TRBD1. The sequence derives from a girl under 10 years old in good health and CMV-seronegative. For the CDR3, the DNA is TGTGCCAGCAGTCAGCCGACAGGGCGCGATAACATTCAGTACTTC. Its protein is CASSQPTGRDNIQYF.